Listed below are T cell receptor beta chains from one sample, sequenced in a study of tumor and adjacent non-tumor tissue in lung cancer. From the multiplex PCR reads, TCRdb called clonotypes with MiXCR, one entry per CDR3 protein. This table holds roughly 200,000 distinct CDR3 sequences, roughly 70% found once. The sequencing input was lung tumor tissue. The origin of the receptors is a man in his 60s with non-small cell lung cancer. The CDR3 runs from the conserved cysteine through the conserved F or W. Each record gives: V gene, D gene, clone size, J gene, CDR3 protein, CDR3 DNA. The D gene is left open where the match is weak. Clone size is given for some rows only: seen once, a few or many times, or a class if the clone is expanded.

V gene: TRBV12-3/TRBV12-4
D gene: .
clone size: .
J gene: TRBJ2-7
CDR3 protein: CTSSLTIDTNSYEQYF
CDR3 DNA: TGCACCAGCAGTTTAACAATCGACACTAACTCCTACGAGCAGTACTTC

V gene: TRBV5-5
D gene: .
clone size: .
J gene: TRBJ2-3
CDR3 protein: CASRERGHLTYTQYF
CDR3 DNA: TGTGCCAGCAGGGAAAGGGGACACCTCACATATACGCAGTATTTT

V gene: TRBV12-3/TRBV12-4
D gene: TRBD1
clone size: .
J gene: TRBJ2-7
CDR3 protein: CASSLFLGQGRNEQYF
CDR3 DNA: TGTGCCAGCAGTTTATTTTTAGGACAGGGTAGGAACGAGCAATACTTC

V gene: TRBV20-1
D gene: .
clone size: medium-sized
J gene: TRBJ1-3
CDR3 protein: CSARVVDTIYF
CDR3 DNA: TGCAGTGCTAGAGTAGTGGACACCATATATTTT

V gene: TRBV6-5
D gene: .
clone size: .
J gene: TRBJ2-7
CDR3 protein: CASANGGVTRYELYF
CDR3 DNA: TGTGCCAGCGCCAATGGGGGAGTCACGCGCTACGAGCTGTACTTC

V gene: TRBV20-1
D gene: .
clone size: .
J gene: TRBJ1-2
CDR3 protein: CSDPRQGEDGLTF
CDR3 DNA: TGCAGTGATCCGAGGCAGGGTGAAGATGGCCTCACCTTC

V gene: TRBV29-1
D gene: .
clone size: once
J gene: TRBJ1-3
CDR3 protein: CSTKEGSGNTIYF
CDR3 DNA: TGCAGCACCAAGGAGGGCTCTGGAAACACCATATATTTT

V gene: TRBV11-3
D gene: .
clone size: .
J gene: TRBJ2-1
CDR3 protein: CASSSLEISCNEQFF
CDR3 DNA: TGTGCCAGCAGCTCCCTGGAGATCTCCTGCAATGAACAGTTCTTC

V gene: TRBV11-3
D gene: TRBD2
clone size: once
J gene: TRBJ2-1
CDR3 protein: CASSLGGARSGFGEQFF
CDR3 DNA: TGTGCCAGCAGCCTAGGAGGGGCCCGTAGCGGGTTCGGTGAGCAGTTCTTC

V gene: TRBV4-1
D gene: .
clone size: .
J gene: TRBJ1-1
CDR3 protein: CASSQVPNSEAFF
CDR3 DNA: TGCGCCAGCAGCCAAGTGCCTAACAGTGAAGCTTTCTTT

V gene: TRBV20-1
D gene: TRBD2
clone size: .
J gene: TRBJ2-1
CDR3 protein: CSASGERGYNEHFF
CDR3 DNA: TGCAGTGCTAGCGGAGAGCGGGGATACAATGAGCACTTCTTC

V gene: TRBV6-2/TRBV6-3
D gene: .
clone size: .
J gene: TRBJ1-1
CDR3 protein: CVSSSRLTANTEAFF
CDR3 DNA: TGTGTCAGCAGTTCACGGTTGACAGCGAACACTGAAGCTTTCTTT

V gene: TRBV29-1
D gene: .
clone size: .
J gene: TRBJ1-2
CDR3 protein: CSVEDGEYDYTF
CDR3 DNA: TGCAGCGTTGAAGACGGAGAATATGACTACACCTTC

V gene: TRBV11-3
D gene: TRBD2
clone size: many
J gene: TRBJ2-7
CDR3 protein: CASSTGGKNYEQYF
CDR3 DNA: TGTGCCAGCAGTACGGGGGGAAAAAACTACGAGCAGTACTTC

V gene: TRBV29-1
D gene: TRBD1
clone size: .
J gene: TRBJ2-2
CDR3 protein: CSVRSGGSTGELFF
CDR3 DNA: TGCAGCGTTAGATCAGGGGGAAGCACCGGGGAGCTGTTTTTT

V gene: TRBV11-3
D gene: .
clone size: many
J gene: TRBJ1-1
CDR3 protein: CASSPVRDTEAFF
CDR3 DNA: TGTGCCAGCAGCCCCGTCCGGGACACTGAAGCTTTCTTT

V gene: TRBV12-3/TRBV12-4
D gene: .
clone size: .
J gene: TRBJ1-2
CDR3 protein: CASSPAGASGYTF
CDR3 DNA: TGTGCCAGCAGCCCCGCGGGGGCAAGTGGCTACACCTTC

V gene: TRBV6-5
D gene: .
clone size: few
J gene: TRBJ1-1
CDR3 protein: CASSYSAGARNTEAFF
CDR3 DNA: TGTGCCAGCAGTTACTCAGCGGGGGCTCGGAACACTGAAGCTTTCTTT

V gene: TRBV12-3/TRBV12-4
D gene: .
clone size: few
J gene: TRBJ2-5
CDR3 protein: CASGPGYRETQYF
CDR3 DNA: TGTGCCAGCGGCCCAGGGTACCGAGAGACCCAGTACTTC

V gene: TRBV4-1
D gene: .
clone size: .
J gene: TRBJ2-5
CDR3 protein: CASSQACRGLSETQYF
CDR3 DNA: TGCGCCAGCAGCCAAGCGTGTAGGGGCCTGTCGGAGACCCAGTACTTC

V gene: TRBV12-3/TRBV12-4
D gene: TRBD1
clone size: few
J gene: TRBJ2-3
CDR3 protein: CASSVTGTDTQYF
CDR3 DNA: TGTGCCAGCAGTGTGACAGGGACAGATACGCAGTATTTT

V gene: TRBV10-3
D gene: TRBD1
clone size: few
J gene: TRBJ1-4
CDR3 protein: CAIRSDRGDEKLFF
CDR3 DNA: TGTGCTATCCGTTCGGACAGGGGAGATGAAAAACTGTTTTTT

V gene: TRBV24-1
D gene: .
clone size: .
J gene: TRBJ2-7
CDR3 protein: CVTSGPPDFYELYF
CDR3 DNA: TGTGTCACCAGTGGCCCTCCGGACTTCTACGAGCTGTACTTC

V gene: TRBV29-1
D gene: .
clone size: .
J gene: TRBJ2-1
CDR3 protein: CSAQSGSRGNEQFF
CDR3 DNA: TGCAGCGCGCAGTCAGGGTCCCGGGGCAATGAGCAGTTCTTC

V gene: TRBV12-3/TRBV12-4
D gene: .
clone size: .
J gene: TRBJ2-2
CDR3 protein: CASSLMGNGELFF
CDR3 DNA: TGTGCCAGCAGTTTAATGGGCAACGGGGAGCTGTTTTTT

V gene: TRBV6-2/TRBV6-3
D gene: .
clone size: .
J gene: TRBJ2-5
CDR3 protein: CVSSYGDTEMETQYF
CDR3 DNA: TGTGTCAGCAGTTACGGGGACACGGAAATGGAGACCCAGTACTTC

V gene: TRBV29-1
D gene: TRBD2
clone size: few
J gene: TRBJ2-1
CDR3 protein: CSVGKRGPYNEQFF
CDR3 DNA: TGCAGCGTTGGTAAGCGGGGGCCCTACAATGAGCAGTTCTTC

V gene: TRBV4-3
D gene: .
clone size: once
J gene: TRBJ1-1
CDR3 protein: CASSQDVLGSSGNEAFF
CDR3 DNA: TGCGCCAGCAGCCAAGACGTTCTGGGCAGTTCGGGCAATGAAGCTTTCTTC

V gene: TRBV20-1
D gene: TRBD2
clone size: few
J gene: TRBJ2-1
CDR3 protein: CSAAGREGYNEQFF
CDR3 DNA: TGCAGTGCCGCGGGGAGGGAGGGCTACAATGAGCAGTTCTTC

V gene: TRBV6-2/TRBV6-3
D gene: .
clone size: once
J gene: TRBJ2-1
CDR3 protein: CVSSLHGSSSYNEQFF
CDR3 DNA: TGTGTCAGCAGCCTACATGGTTCGAGCTCCTACAATGAGCAGTTCTTC

V gene: TRBV30
D gene: .
clone size: .
J gene: TRBJ1-1
CDR3 protein: CAWSQQGNTEAFF
CDR3 DNA: TGTGCCTGGAGCCAACAGGGGAACACTGAAGCTTTCTTT

V gene: TRBV6-5
D gene: .
clone size: .
J gene: TRBJ1-1
CDR3 protein: CANLSSANTEAFF
CDR3 DNA: TGTGCCAACCTCTCTTCCGCAAACACTGAAGCTTTCTTT

V gene: TRBV20-1
D gene: TRBD2
clone size: .
J gene: TRBJ2-1
CDR3 protein: CSAESGRVPSEQFF
CDR3 DNA: TGCAGTGCAGAAAGCGGGAGGGTCCCCAGTGAGCAGTTCTTC

V gene: TRBV5-1
D gene: .
clone size: .
J gene: TRBJ2-1
CDR3 protein: CASRAGPGSSYNEQFF
CDR3 DNA: TGCGCCAGCCGGGCGGGACCAGGGAGCTCCTACAATGAGCAGTTCTTC

V gene: TRBV11-2
D gene: .
clone size: .
J gene: TRBJ2-1
CDR3 protein: CASGVTSTYNKQFF
CDR3 DNA: TGTGCCAGCGGAGTGACTTCAACCTACAATAAGCAGTTCTTC

V gene: TRBV6-6
D gene: .
clone size: many
J gene: TRBJ2-1
CDR3 protein: CASSRHNEQFF
CDR3 DNA: TGTGCCAGCAGTCGTCACAATGAGCAGTTCTTC